One sample yielded the 2 T cell receptor beta chains listed below, sequenced in a study of neurological immune-mediated disorders. One entry per CDR3 protein results from TCRdb running MiXCR on the 5' RACE reads. The repertoire holds about 65,000 distinct CDR3 sequences, with roughly 4% as singletons. Input material: PBMCs. The origin of the receptors is a man aged 50 to 59 with multiple sclerosis.

This clonotype was seen many times. The V and J genes are TRBV5-1 and TRBJ2-3; D gene ambiguous. Between the trimmed V and J ends, which lost 0 bases and 0 bases, there was a span of 11 bases. This CDR3 comprises 16 residues. The V gene's germline CDR1 is SGHRS and CDR2 YFSETQ. CDR3 nucleotide sequence: TGCGCCAGCAGCTTGGACTCTGGTGGTAGCACAGATACGCAGTATTTT. Translation gives CASSLDSGGSTDTQYF.

The sample holds many counts of this clonotype. The rearrangement links TRBV5-1 to TRBJ1-3; D uncertain. The CDR3 loop spans 15 amino acids. The V and J ends lost 3 bases and 0 bases respectively, with 10 bases between them. CDR1 and CDR2 from the germline V gene are SGHRS and YFSETQ. The CDR3 loop reads CASSSSGHSGNTIYF. The CDR3 DNA sequence: TGCGCCAGCAGCTCTTCCGGGCACTCTGGAAACACCATATATTTT.